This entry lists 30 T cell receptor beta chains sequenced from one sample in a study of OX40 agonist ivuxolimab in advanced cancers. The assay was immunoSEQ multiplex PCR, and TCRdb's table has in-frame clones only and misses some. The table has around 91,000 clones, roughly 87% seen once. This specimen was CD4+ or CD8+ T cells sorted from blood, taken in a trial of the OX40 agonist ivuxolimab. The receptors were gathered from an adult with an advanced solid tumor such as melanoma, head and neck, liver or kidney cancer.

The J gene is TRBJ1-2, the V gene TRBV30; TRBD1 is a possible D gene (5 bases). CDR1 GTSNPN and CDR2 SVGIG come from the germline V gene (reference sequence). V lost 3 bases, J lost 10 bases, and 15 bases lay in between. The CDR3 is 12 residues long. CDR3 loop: CAWRTDTPNYTF. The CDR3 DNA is TGTGCCTGGAGGACAGACACCCCAAACTACACCTTC. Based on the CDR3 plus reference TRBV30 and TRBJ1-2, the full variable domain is SQTIHQWPATLVQPVGSPLSLECTVEGTSNPNLYWYRQAAGRGLQLLFYSVGIGQISSEVPQNLSASRPQDRQFILSSKKLLLSDSGFYLCAWRTDTPNYTFGSGTRLTVV.

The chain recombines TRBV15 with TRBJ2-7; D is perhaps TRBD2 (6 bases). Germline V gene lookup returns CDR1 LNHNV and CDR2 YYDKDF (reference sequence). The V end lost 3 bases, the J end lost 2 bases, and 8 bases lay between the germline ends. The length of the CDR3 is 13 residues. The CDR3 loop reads CATSRRLAYEQYV. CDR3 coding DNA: TGTGCCACCAGCAGGAGACTAGCCTACGAGCAGTACGTC.

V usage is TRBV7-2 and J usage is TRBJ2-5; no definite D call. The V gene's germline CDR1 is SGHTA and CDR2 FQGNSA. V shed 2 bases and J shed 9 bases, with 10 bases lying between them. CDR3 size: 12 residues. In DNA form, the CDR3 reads TGTGCCAGCAGCTTATTAGGTCCCCCCCAGTACTTC. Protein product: CASSLLGPPQYF.

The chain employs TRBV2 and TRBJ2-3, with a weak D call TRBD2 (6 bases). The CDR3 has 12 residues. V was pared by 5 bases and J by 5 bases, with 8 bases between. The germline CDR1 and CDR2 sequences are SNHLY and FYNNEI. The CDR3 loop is CASSRLGDTQYF. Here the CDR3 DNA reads TGTGCCAGCAGTCGACTAGGAGATACGCAGTATTTT.

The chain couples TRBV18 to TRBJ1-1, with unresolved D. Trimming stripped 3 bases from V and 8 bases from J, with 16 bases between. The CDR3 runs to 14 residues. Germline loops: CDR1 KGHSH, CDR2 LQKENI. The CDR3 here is CASSPPDKAAEAFF. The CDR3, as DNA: TGTGCCAGCTCACCCCCCGACAAGGCAGCAGAAGCTTTCTTT. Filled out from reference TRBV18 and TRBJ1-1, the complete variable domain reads NAGVMQNPRHLVRRRGQEARLRCSPMKGHSHVYWYRQLPEEGLKFMVYLQKENIIDESGMPKERFSAEFPKEGPSILRIQQVVRGDSAAYFCASSPPDKAAEAFFGQGTRLTVV.

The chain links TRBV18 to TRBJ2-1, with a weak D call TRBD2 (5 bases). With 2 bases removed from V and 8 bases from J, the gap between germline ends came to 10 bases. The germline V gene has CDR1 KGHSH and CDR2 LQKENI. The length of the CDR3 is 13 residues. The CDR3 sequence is CASSPSPGYEQFF. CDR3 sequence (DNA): TGTGCCAGCTCACCATCACCGGGGTATGAGCAGTTCTTC.

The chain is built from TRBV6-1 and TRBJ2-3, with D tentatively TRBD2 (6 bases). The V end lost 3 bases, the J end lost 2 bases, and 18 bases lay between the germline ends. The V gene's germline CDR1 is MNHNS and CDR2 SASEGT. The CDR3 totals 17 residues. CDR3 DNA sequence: TGTGCCAGCAGTGAGGTGGTTCGGGGACTCAACACAGATACGCAGTATTTT. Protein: CASSEVVRGLNTDTQYF.

CDR3 in DNA: TGCAGCGTTGTAGGTGGCAGGGTAGGGGAGCAGTACTTC. Its protein product is CSVVGGRVGEQYF. This chain connects TRBV29-1 to TRBJ2-7, with D possibly being TRBD1 (5 bases). The CDR3 covers 13 residues. Germline V gives CDR1 SQVTM, CDR2 ANQGSEA. Trimming pared 4 bases from V and 7 bases from J, leaving 17 bases between.

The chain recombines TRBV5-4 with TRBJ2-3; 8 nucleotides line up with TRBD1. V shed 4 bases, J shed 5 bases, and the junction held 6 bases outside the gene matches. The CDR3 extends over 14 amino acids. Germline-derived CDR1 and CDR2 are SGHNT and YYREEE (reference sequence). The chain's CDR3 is CASSQRTGRDTQYF. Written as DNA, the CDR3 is TGTGCCAGCAGCCAGCGGACAGGGAGAGATACGCAGTATTTT.

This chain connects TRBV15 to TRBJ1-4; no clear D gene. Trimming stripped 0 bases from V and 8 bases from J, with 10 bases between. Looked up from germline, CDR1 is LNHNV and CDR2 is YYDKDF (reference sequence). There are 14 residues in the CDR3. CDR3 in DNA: TGTGCCACCAGCAGAGATAAAGGCCCCGAAAAACTGTTTTTT. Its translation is CATSRDKGPEKLFF.

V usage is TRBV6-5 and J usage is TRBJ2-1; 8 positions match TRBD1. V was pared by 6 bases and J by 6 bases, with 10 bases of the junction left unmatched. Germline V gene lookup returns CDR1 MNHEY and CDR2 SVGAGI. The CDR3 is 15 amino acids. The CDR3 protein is CASSPGQGRINEQFF. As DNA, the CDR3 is TGTGCCAGCAGCCCCGGACAGGGCAGAATCAATGAGCAGTTCTTC.

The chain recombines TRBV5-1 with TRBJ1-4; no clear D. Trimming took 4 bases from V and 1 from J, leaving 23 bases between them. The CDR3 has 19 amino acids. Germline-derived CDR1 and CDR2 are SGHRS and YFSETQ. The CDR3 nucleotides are TGCGCCAGCAGCCAGGCCAAAGACGTAGTGGCAAGAACTAATGAAAAACTGTTTTTT. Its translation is CASSQAKDVVARTNEKLFF.

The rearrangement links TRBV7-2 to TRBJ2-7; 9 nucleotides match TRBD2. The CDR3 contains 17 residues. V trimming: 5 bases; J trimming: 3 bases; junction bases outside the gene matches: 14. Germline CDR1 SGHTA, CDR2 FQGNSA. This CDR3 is CASSPTPLAGTIYEQYV. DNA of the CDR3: TGTGCCAGCAGCCCGACACCGCTAGCGGGGACCATCTACGAGCAGTACGTC.

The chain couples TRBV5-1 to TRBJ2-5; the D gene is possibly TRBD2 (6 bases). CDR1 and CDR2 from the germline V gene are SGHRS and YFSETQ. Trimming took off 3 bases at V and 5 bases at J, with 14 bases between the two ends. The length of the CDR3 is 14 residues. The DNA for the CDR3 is TGCGCCAGCAGCTCGGAGGGTTTTGTGGAGACCCAGTACTTC. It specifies CASSSEGFVETQYF.

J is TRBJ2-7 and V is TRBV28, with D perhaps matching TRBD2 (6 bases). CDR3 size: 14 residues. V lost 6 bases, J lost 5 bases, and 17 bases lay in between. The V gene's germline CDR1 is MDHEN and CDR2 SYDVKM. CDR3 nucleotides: TGTGCCAGCAGCCCTTCTGGGGCGGGACACGAGCAGTACTTC. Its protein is CASSPSGAGHEQYF.

CDR3 loop: CASSSQGGGQPQHF. CDR3 coding DNA: TGTGCCAGCAGCTCTCAGGGAGGAGGTCAGCCCCAGCATTTT. The chain is built from TRBV7-9 and TRBJ1-5; weak D call: TRBD1 (5 bases). CDR1 SEHNR and CDR2 FQNEAQ come from the germline V gene (reference sequence). V dropped 4 bases and J dropped 6 bases, with 13 bases sitting between them. This CDR3 contains 14 residues.

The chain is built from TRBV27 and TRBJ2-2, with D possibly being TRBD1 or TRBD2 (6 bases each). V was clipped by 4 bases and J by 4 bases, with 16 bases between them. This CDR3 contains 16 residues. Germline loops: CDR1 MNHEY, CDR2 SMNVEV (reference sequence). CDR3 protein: CASSSHGGRVTGELFF. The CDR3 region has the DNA TGTGCCAGCAGTTCCCATGGGGGGCGCGTCACCGGGGAGCTGTTTTTT.

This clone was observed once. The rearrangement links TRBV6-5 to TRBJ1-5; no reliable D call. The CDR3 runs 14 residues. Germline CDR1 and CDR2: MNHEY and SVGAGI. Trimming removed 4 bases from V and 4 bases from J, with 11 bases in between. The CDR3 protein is CASSSRSDNQPQHF. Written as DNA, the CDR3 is TGTGCCAGCAGTTCCAGGTCCGATAATCAGCCCCAGCATTTT.

The CDR3 sequence is CASSLDRGRPEAFF. The CDR3 region has the DNA TGTGCCAGCAGTTTGGACAGGGGTAGACCTGAAGCTTTCTTT. The chain recombines TRBV28 with TRBJ1-1, with TRBD1 matching over 9 bases. Germline loops: CDR1 MDHEN, CDR2 SYDVKM. The trim removed 3 bases at V and 6 bases at J, leaving 5 bases unmatched. The CDR3 loop spans 14 amino acids.

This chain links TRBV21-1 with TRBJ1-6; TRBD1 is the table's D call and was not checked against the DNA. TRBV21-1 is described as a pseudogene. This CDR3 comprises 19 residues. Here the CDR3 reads CASSPSARTGSSYNSPLHF. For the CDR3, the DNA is TGTGCCAGCAGCCCGAGCGCCAGGACAGGAAGCTCCTATAATTCACCCCTCCACTTT.

The CDR3 sequence is CASSQVRAGGTGELFF. CDR3 DNA: TGTGCCAGCAGCCAAGTCCGAGCGGGGGGCACCGGGGAGCTGTTTTTT. V gene TRBV4-2 combines with J gene TRBJ2-2; 9 nucleotides agree with TRBD2. V gave up 1 base and J gave up 4 bases; unmatched junction bases: 4. Germline-derived CDR1 and CDR2 are LGHNA and YNFKEQ. The CDR3 is 16 residues long.

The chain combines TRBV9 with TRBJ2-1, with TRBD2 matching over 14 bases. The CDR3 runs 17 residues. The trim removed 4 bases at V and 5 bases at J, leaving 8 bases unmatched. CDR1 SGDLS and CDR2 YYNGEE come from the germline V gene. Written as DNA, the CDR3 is TGTGCCAGCAGCACACGGAGGACTAGCGGGAGGAACAATGAGCAGTTCTTC. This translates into CASSTRRTSGRNNEQFF.

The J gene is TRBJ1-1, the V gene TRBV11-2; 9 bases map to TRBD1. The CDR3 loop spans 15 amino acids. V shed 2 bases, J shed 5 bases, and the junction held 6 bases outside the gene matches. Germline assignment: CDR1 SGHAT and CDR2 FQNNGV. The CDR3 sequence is CASSLPGQGRTEAFF. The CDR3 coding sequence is TGTGCCAGCAGCTTACCGGGACAGGGTAGAACTGAAGCTTTCTTT. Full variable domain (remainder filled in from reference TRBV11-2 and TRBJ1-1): EAGVAQSPRYKIIEKRQSVAFWCNPISGHATLYWYQQILGQGPKLLIQFQNNGVVDDSQLPKDRFSAERLKGVDSTLKIQPAKLEDSAVYLCASSLPGQGRTEAFFGQGTRLTVV.

CDR3: CASSFGTGVEKLFF. CDR3 in DNA: TGTGCCAGCAGCTTCGGGACAGGGGTTGAAAAACTGTTTTTT. This chain connects TRBV11-2 to TRBJ1-4, with 10 positions matching TRBD1. Germline CDR1 reads SGHAT; CDR2 reads FQNNGV. J gave up 7 bases and V 3 bases, and 2 bases lay outside the gene matches. This CDR3 is 14 amino acids long.

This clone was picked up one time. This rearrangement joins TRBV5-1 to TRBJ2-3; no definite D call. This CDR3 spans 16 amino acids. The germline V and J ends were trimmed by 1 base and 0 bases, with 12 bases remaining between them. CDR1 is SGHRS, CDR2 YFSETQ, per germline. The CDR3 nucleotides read TGCGCCAGCAGCTTGAGTGCCGGGTCTAGCACAGATACGCAGTATTTT. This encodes CASSLSAGSSTDTQYF.

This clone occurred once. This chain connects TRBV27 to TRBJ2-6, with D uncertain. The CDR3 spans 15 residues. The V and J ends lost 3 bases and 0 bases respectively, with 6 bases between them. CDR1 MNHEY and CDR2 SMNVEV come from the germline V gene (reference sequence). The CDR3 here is CASSFSFSGANVLTF. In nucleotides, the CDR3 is TGTGCCAGCAGTTTCAGTTTCTCTGGGGCCAACGTCCTGACTTTC. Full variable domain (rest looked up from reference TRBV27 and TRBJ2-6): EAQVTQNPRYLITVTGKKLTVTCSQNMNHEYMSWYRQDPGLGLRQIYYSMNVEVTDKGDVPEGYKVSRKEKRNFPLILESPSPNQTSLYFCASSFSFSGANVLTFGAGSRLTVL.

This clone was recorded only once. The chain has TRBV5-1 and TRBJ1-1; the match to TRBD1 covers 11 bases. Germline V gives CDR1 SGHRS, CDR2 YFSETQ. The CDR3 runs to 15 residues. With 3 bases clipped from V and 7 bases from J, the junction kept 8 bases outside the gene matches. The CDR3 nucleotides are TGCGCCAGCAGCTACACCGGGACAGGGGGGAATGAAGCTTTCTTT. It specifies CASSYTGTGGNEAFF.

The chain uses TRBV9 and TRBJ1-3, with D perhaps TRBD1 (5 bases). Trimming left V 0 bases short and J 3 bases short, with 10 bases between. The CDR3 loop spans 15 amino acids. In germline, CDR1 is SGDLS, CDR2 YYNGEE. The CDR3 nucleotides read TGTGCCAGCAGCGTAGATCAGGGAGTTGGAAACACCATATATTTT. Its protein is CASSVDQGVGNTIYF.

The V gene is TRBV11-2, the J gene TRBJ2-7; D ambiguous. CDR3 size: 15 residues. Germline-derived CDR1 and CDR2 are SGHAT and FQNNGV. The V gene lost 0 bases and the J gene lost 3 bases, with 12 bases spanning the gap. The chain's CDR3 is CASSLDMSRIYEQYV. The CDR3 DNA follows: TGTGCCAGCAGCTTAGATATGTCGAGGATCTACGAGCAGTACGTC.

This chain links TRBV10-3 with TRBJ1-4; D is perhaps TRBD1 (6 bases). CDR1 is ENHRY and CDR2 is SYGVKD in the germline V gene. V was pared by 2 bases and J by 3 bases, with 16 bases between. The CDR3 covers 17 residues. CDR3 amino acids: CAISEIRQGRANEKLFF. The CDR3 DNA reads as TGTGCCATCAGTGAGATTCGGCAGGGGAGGGCTAATGAAAAACTGTTTTTT.